One sample yielded the 23 T cell receptor beta chains listed below, sequenced in a study of cytomegalovirus exposure and HLA in healthy donors. PCR used 60 Vbeta primers and 13 Jbeta primers. TCRdb keeps only in-frame clones here, not all; method: immunoSEQ multiplex PCR. The sample holds 90,000 to 120,000 clones, 65% to 80% seen once. The sequencing sample was made of PBMCs. These receptors were collected from a middle-aged woman in good health and CMV-seronegative.

This clone was picked up one time. The rearrangement joins TRBV6-1 to TRBJ2-7; D unresolved. This CDR3 region has 13 residues. Between the trimmed V and J ends, which lost 11 bases and 6 bases, there was a span of 20 bases. The V gene's germline CDR1 is MNHNS and CDR2 SASEGT. The DNA for the CDR3 is TGTGCCGGCCACCGGCCAGGTCTGGTCGAGCAGTACTTC. Its translation is CAGHRPGLVEQYF.

The chain carries TRBV6-5 and TRBJ2-3; D is possibly TRBD2 (6 bases). The CDR3 sequence is 14 residues long. V was shortened by 6 bases and J by 1 base, with 11 bases between the two germline ends. CDR1 is MNHEY, CDR2 SVGAGI, per germline. The CDR3 DNA reads TGTGCCAGCAGAGACACGGGGGGCACAGATACGCAGTATTTT. This translates into CASRDTGGTDTQYF.

This clone has just one count. The J gene is TRBJ2-1, the V gene TRBV7-2; 11 positions agree with TRBD2. The CDR3 runs 15 residues. Germline V CDR1 and CDR2: SGHTA, FQGNSA. After removal of 3 bases from V and 6 bases from J, the junction contained 4 bases not matched to a gene. CDR3 sequence reads: CASSLTSGTLNEQFF. CDR3 in DNA: TGTGCCAGCAGCTTGACTAGCGGGACACTCAATGAGCAGTTCTTC.

CDR3 residues: CASSLASAARNQPQHF. The DNA for the CDR3 is TGTGCCAGCAGCTTAGCCTCCGCGGCTCGCAATCAGCCCCAGCATTTT. The rearrangement joins TRBV7-9 to TRBJ1-5; no firm D call. The CDR3 runs 16 residues. In germline, CDR1 is SEHNR, CDR2 FQNEAQ (reference sequence). V gave up 0 bases and J gave up 2 bases, with 11 bases separating them.

The rearrangement joins TRBV30 to TRBJ1-4, with TRBD1 identical over 9 bases. The length of the CDR3 is 14 residues. The trim removed 5 bases at V and 5 bases at J, leaving 6 bases unmatched. Germline assignment: CDR1 GTSNPN and CDR2 SVGIG (reference sequence). CDR3 coding DNA: TGTGCCTGGGGATCGGACAGGGGAAATGAAAAACTGTTTTTT. It translates to CAWGSDRGNEKLFF.

This clone has only a few counts. V gene TRBV5-1 combines with J gene TRBJ2-7; possibly TRBD1 for D (6 bases). Germline CDR1 SGHRS, CDR2 YFSETQ. With 0 bases removed from V and 2 bases from J, the gap between germline ends came to 9 bases. CDR3 length: 14 amino acids. The CDR3 spells CASSLGTDPYEQYF. DNA for the CDR3: TGCGCCAGCAGCTTGGGGACAGATCCCTACGAGCAGTACTTC.

This chain links TRBV7-7 with TRBJ2-2, with 14 bases aligning to TRBD2. The CDR3 length is 17 residues. Germline trimming cut 5 bases from V and 7 bases from J; bases unmatched to any gene: 9. Germline lookup yields CDR1 SSHAT and CDR2 FNYEAQ (reference sequence). The CDR3 loop is CASSRGLAGEEGGELFF. The CDR3 region has the DNA TGTGCCAGCAGCCGGGGACTAGCGGGAGAAGAAGGCGGGGAGCTGTTTTTT.

The rearrangement links TRBV2 to TRBJ1-5, with a weak D call TRBD1 (6 bases). Germline CDR1 SNHLY, CDR2 FYNNEI. The CDR3 has 15 amino acids. Trimming shortened V by 6 bases and J by 2 bases, and 14 bases separated the two germline ends. The CDR3 DNA follows: TGTGCCAGCAGACGGACAGATAAGGGCAATCAGCCCCAGCATTTT. Its translation is CASRRTDKGNQPQHF.

The rearrangement links TRBV5-1 to TRBJ1-3, with D maybe TRBD1 (5 bases). This CDR3 spans 15 amino acids. V gave up 6 bases and J gave up 0 bases, with 13 bases separating them. The V gene's germline CDR1 is SGHRS and CDR2 YFSETQ. The CDR3 spells CASTLDTASGNTIYF. The DNA of the CDR3 is TGCGCCAGCACTTTGGACACGGCCTCTGGAAACACCATATATTTT.

J is TRBJ1-5 and V is TRBV5-8; 8 bases align to TRBD1. CDR1 is SGHTS and CDR2 is YDEGEE in the germline V gene. The CDR3 has 15 amino acids. V lost 4 bases to trimming and J lost 6 bases; unmatched junction nucleotides: 9. CDR3 coding DNA: TGTGCCAGCAGCCCGGGACAGGCGAGAGGTCAGCCCCAGCATTTT. Translated: CASSPGQARGQPQHF.

The rearrangement links TRBV27 to TRBJ1-2; TRBD1 might be the D (6 bases). Looked up from germline, CDR1 is MNHEY and CDR2 is SMNVEV (reference sequence). V gave up 5 bases and J gave up 6 bases, with 13 bases separating them. This CDR3 region has 13 residues. CDR3: CASSRGRGNGYTF. In nucleotides, the CDR3 is TGTGCCAGCAGTCGTGGCAGGGGAAATGGCTACACCTTC.

The gene calls are TRBV28 and TRBJ1-1; D unresolved. CDR1 is MDHEN, CDR2 SYDVKM, per germline. The CDR3 length is 13 residues. The ends were cut back, 7 bases at V and 5 bases at J, with 14 bases in the middle. The CDR3: CASISQPRTEAFF. In DNA, the CDR3 is TGTGCCAGCATATCACAACCGAGGACTGAAGCTTTCTTT.

This clone was detected only a few times. In nucleotides, the CDR3 is TGTGCCAGCAGCTTACTTGTCACAGATACGCAGTATTTT. This sequence encodes CASSLLVTDTQYF. The V call is TRBV7-9, the J call TRBJ2-3; D not resolved. V lost 2 bases and J 2 bases, leaving 5 bases between the germline ends. Looked up from germline, CDR1 is SEHNR and CDR2 is FQNEAQ (reference sequence). The CDR3 consists of 13 residues. Looking up the rest from reference TRBV7-9 and TRBJ2-3 gives the full variable domain: DTGVSQNPRHKITKRGQNVTFRCDPISEHNRLYWYRQTLGQGPEFLTYFQNEAQLEKSRLLSDRFSAERPKGSFSTLEIQRTEQGDSAMYLCASSLLVTDTQYFGPGTRLTVL.

This clone was recorded once. V usage is TRBV6-6 and J usage is TRBJ1-2; D is perhaps TRBD1 (6 bases). The V gene lost 6 bases and the J gene lost 4 bases, with 12 bases spanning the gap. The CDR3 consists of 13 residues. Germline V gene data show CDR1 as MNHNY and CDR2 as SVGAGI (reference sequence). The CDR3 DNA follows: TGTGCCAGCAGCCCGGACAGTAGCTATGGCTACACCTTC. Encoded protein: CASSPDSSYGYTF.

V gene TRBV5-1 combines with J gene TRBJ1-2; 9 bases align to TRBD1. The CDR3 has 15 amino acids. After removal of 0 bases from V and 5 bases from J, the junction contained 5 bases not matched to a gene. From germline, CDR1 is SGHRS and CDR2 YFSETQ. CDR3 residues: CASSLDNRGRYGYTF. In nucleotides, the CDR3 is TGCGCCAGCAGCTTGGATAACAGGGGGCGTTATGGCTACACCTTC.

This sequence joins TRBV6-1 and TRBJ1-5; D perhaps matches TRBD1 (6 bases). Per germline, CDR1 MNHNS and CDR2 SASEGT. This CDR3 has 15 amino acids. Trimming stripped 7 bases from V and 3 bases from J, with 16 bases between. The CDR3 is CASNNRAMANQPQHF. The CDR3, as DNA: TGTGCCAGCAATAACAGGGCGATGGCCAATCAGCCCCAGCATTTT.

The chain links TRBV15 to TRBJ2-7, with unresolved D. There are 12 residues in the CDR3. Trimming removed 5 bases from V and 5 bases from J, with 10 bases in between. The V gene's germline CDR1 is LNHNV and CDR2 YYDKDF (reference sequence). In nucleotides, the CDR3 is TGTGCCACCAGCGGGCGCGAACACGAGCAGTACTTC. Its protein product is CATSGREHEQYF.

This clone was observed once. Other DNA sequences in this specimen translate into the identical CDR3. The chain recombines TRBV27 with TRBJ1-1; 11 nucleotides line up with TRBD1. This CDR3 contains 12 residues. V shed 6 bases, J shed 11 bases, and the junction held 5 bases outside the gene matches. Germline V lookup: CDR1 MNHEY, CDR2 SMNVEV (reference sequence). CDR3 sequence reads: CASSGQGAFAFF. The DNA for the CDR3 is TGTGCCAGCAGCGGACAGGGGGCTTTCGCTTTCTTT.

This rearrangement joins TRBV5-1 to TRBJ2-1; D possibly corresponds to TRBD1 (6 bases). The ends were cut back, 0 bases at V and 15 bases at J, with 19 bases in the middle. From germline, CDR1 is SGHRS and CDR2 YFSETQ. The length of the CDR3 is 14 residues. CDR3 amino acids: CASSLEQGIREGFF. The CDR3 bases are TGCGCCAGCAGCTTGGAACAGGGAATTAGGGAAGGGTTCTTC.

A few counts support this clone. The chain couples TRBV25-1 to TRBJ1-4, with a possible D match to TRBD1 (5 bases). Trimming shortened V by 7 bases and J by 5 bases, and 11 bases separated the two germline ends. This CDR3 region has 13 residues. Germline values: CDR1 MGHDK, CDR2 SYGVNS. CDR3: CASKDTINEKLFF. DNA for the CDR3: TGTGCCAGCAAGGACACCATCAATGAAAAACTGTTTTTT. Supplemented by reference TRBV25-1 and TRBJ1-4, the full variable domain reads EADIYQTPRYLVIGTGKKITLECSQTMGHDKMYWYQQDPGMELHLIHYSYGVNSTEKGDLSSESTVSRIRTEHFPLTLESARPSHTSQYLCASKDTINEKLFFGSGTQLSVL.

This clone was picked up a small number of times. The genes are TRBV5-1 and TRBJ1-2; 10 bases map to TRBD1. This CDR3 region has 15 residues. After removal of 2 bases from V and 4 bases from J, the junction contained 5 bases not matched to a gene. Germline assignment: CDR1 SGHRS and CDR2 YFSETQ. CDR3 in DNA: TGCGCCAGCAGCTTCCAGGGACAGGGGCTCTATGGCTACACCTTC. It translates to CASSFQGQGLYGYTF.

This rearrangement joins TRBV5-1 to TRBJ2-7, with D perhaps TRBD1 (6 bases). Deletions cut 0 bases from V and 2 bases from J, with 9 bases between. Germline V gene lookup returns CDR1 SGHRS and CDR2 YFSETQ. The CDR3 totals 14 residues. The CDR3: CASSLAGATYEQYF. The CDR3 nucleotides read TGCGCCAGCAGCTTGGCAGGGGCGACCTACGAGCAGTACTTC.

CDR3 loop: CASSFRGLAGFSYNEQFF. CDR3 DNA sequence: TGCGCCAGCAGCTTCCGCGGACTAGCGGGTTTTTCCTACAATGAGCAGTTCTTC. The chain uses TRBV5-1 and TRBJ2-1; the match to TRBD2 covers 11 bases. Germline trimming cut 2 bases from V and 1 base from J; bases unmatched to any gene: 8. The CDR3 covers 18 residues. Germline-derived CDR1 and CDR2 are SGHRS and YFSETQ.